Listed here is a single T cell receptor beta chain. What it binds is not known. These data are taken from a study of shared clonotypes between healthy human individuals. About the research overall: Three plates each covered CD4 naive and memory; CD8 naive two, CD8 memory one.

Study-wide findings and caveats: Shared clonotypes across all four donors exceeded non-shared ones in generation probability.

Splitting the CD4+ cells yielded a CD45RA+ naive subset and a CD45RA-negative memory subset. There are 16 residues in the CDR3. Germline CDR1 and CDR2: SGHVS and FQNEAQ. V lost 1 base, J lost 3 bases, and 13 bases lay in between. Method: immunoSEQ multiplex PCR; TCRdb's copy keeps in-frame clones and lacks some. The table has about 2.5 million clones, 85% to 95% seen once. V gene TRBV7-8 combines with J gene TRBJ2-1, with D perhaps matching TRBD2 (5 bases). The receptor comes from a man aged 18 to 29 in good health. Some clones in this sample may be carry-over from other donors' samples. Sequencing used naive CD4+ T cells from PBMCs. The subset was: CD45RA+ positively selected. The CDR3 coding sequence is TGTGCCAGCAGCTTAGGGTCGAGCGGAAGCTACAATGAGCAGTTCTTC. Amino acid sequence: CASSLGSSGSYNEQFF.